Following are 11 T cell receptor beta chains from one sample sequenced in a study of shared T cell receptors in the human thymus. The data were produced by immunoSEQ multiplex PCR, yet TCRdb's version contains in-frame clones alone and is incomplete. The table shows hundreds of thousands of clones, with roughly 90% occurring only once. These same records also appear under a second study, on human thymus T cells.

Sample: thymocytes. Source of these receptors: a boy under two years old with a congenital heart defect.

The count of this clone is one. This chain uses TRBV5-7 with TRBJ2-7; D perhaps matches TRBD2 (5 bases). TRBV5-7 is marked as an open reading frame, function uncertain. The CDR3 has 14 residues. The V gene lost 2 bases and the J gene lost 2 bases, with 11 bases spanning the gap. The CDR3 here is CASSFGKGTYEQYF. The CDR3 DNA sequence: TGTGCCAGCAGCTTCGGGAAGGGCACCTACGAGCAGTACTTC.

The chain joins TRBV2 to TRBJ1-4; D remains ambiguous. CDR1 SNHLY and CDR2 FYNNEI come from the germline V gene. V was clipped by 6 bases and J by 5 bases, with 19 bases between them. The CDR3 length is 16 residues. The CDR3 loop reads CASSNTRGLGNEKLFF. CDR3 DNA: TGTGCCAGCAGCAACACGAGAGGCCTCGGGAATGAAAAACTGTTTTTT.

The J gene is TRBJ2-6, the V gene TRBV30; tentatively, D is TRBD2 (6 bases). There are 17 residues in the CDR3. In germline, CDR1 is GTSNPN, CDR2 SVGIG (reference sequence). V was clipped by 2 bases and J by 0 bases, with 14 bases between them. In DNA form, the CDR3 reads TGTGCCTGGAGTCGGCGGGGCTTACCCTCTGGGGCCAACGTCCTGACTTTC. Translated, it gives CAWSRRGLPSGANVLTF.

The chain uses TRBV5-8 and TRBJ2-7; D may be TRBD2 (5 bases). The CDR3 extends over 14 amino acids. CDR1 and CDR2 from the germline V gene are SGHTS and YDEGEE. V shed 5 bases and J shed 2 bases, with 14 bases lying between them. CDR3 nucleotide sequence: TGTGCCAGCAGGTTACTAGGGAAACCCTACGAGCAGTACTTC. Translating it yields CASRLLGKPYEQYF.

The chain employs TRBV7-9 and TRBJ1-2, with 8 bases fitting TRBD1. Germline lookup yields CDR1 SEHNR and CDR2 FQNEAQ (reference sequence). The V segment lost 6 bases and the J segment 0 bases; nucleotides outside the gene matches: 12. This CDR3 spans 17 amino acids. CDR3 loop: CASSGGAGGKTNYGYTF. The DNA of the CDR3 is TGTGCCAGCAGTGGGGGGGCAGGGGGCAAAACTAACTATGGCTACACCTTC.

Here the CDR3 reads CAWSVRESNEQYF. DNA for the CDR3: TGTGCCTGGAGTGTGAGGGAGAGTAACGAGCAGTACTTC. The V and J genes are TRBV30 and TRBJ2-7, with D possibly TRBD2 on 5 matching bases. Deletions cut 0 bases from V and 5 bases from J, with 11 bases between. Germline V lookup: CDR1 GTSNPN, CDR2 SVGIG (reference sequence). This CDR3 comprises 13 residues.

The rearrangement joins TRBV7-6 to TRBJ2-1, with 8 bases aligning to TRBD2. Trimming took 5 bases from V and 10 from J; bases not matched to a gene: 16. In germline, CDR1 is SGHVS, CDR2 FNYEAQ. The CDR3 extends over 16 amino acids. The CDR3 DNA follows: TGTGCCAGCAGCAAGCCCCCCGGGAGGGCCTATGAAGAGCAGTTCTTC. It translates to CASSKPPGRAYEEQFF. The variable domain in full, completed from reference TRBV7-6 and TRBJ2-1, reads GAGVSQSPRYKVTKRGQDVALRCDPISGHVSLYWYRQALGQGPEFLTYFNYEAQQDKSGLPNDRFSAERPEGSISTLTIQRTEQRDSAMYRCASSKPPGRAYEEQFFGPGTRLTVL.

V usage is TRBV10-1 and J usage is TRBJ2-3, with 7 bases lining up with TRBD1. The CDR3 extends over 18 amino acids. The V gene's germline CDR1 is WNHNN and CDR2 SYGVQD (reference sequence). V dropped 3 bases and J dropped 4; count of bases not matched to a gene: 16. CDR3 protein: CASSDSATPRGLPDTQYF. CDR3 bases: TGCGCCAGCAGTGATTCAGCTACTCCTAGGGGGCTTCCAGATACGCAGTATTTT.

The chain carries TRBV4-1 and TRBJ2-3; tentative D call: TRBD2 (5 bases). The ends were cut back, 4 bases at V and 1 base at J, with 12 bases in the middle. The CDR3 runs 15 residues. Germline V gives CDR1 MGHRA, CDR2 YSYEKL. The CDR3 spells CASSPRAGGTDTQYF. The DNA for the CDR3 is TGCGCCAGCAGCCCCCGGGCCGGGGGCACAGATACGCAGTATTTT.

The CDR3 coding sequence is TGTGCCAGCAGCAAATCAGGGGTCTCTGGGGCCAACGTCCTGACTTTC. Translating gives CASSKSGVSGANVLTF. The chain combines TRBV11-2 with TRBJ2-6; D perhaps matches TRBD1 (6 bases). Trimming removed 5 bases from V and 0 bases from J, with 11 bases in between. Germline V CDR1 and CDR2: SGHAT, FQNNGV. The CDR3 length is 16 residues.

The gene calls are TRBV6-7 and TRBJ1-2, with 9 bases lining up with TRBD1. TRBV6-7 is annotated as an ORF whose role is uncertain. V dropped 5 bases and J dropped 0; count of bases not matched to a gene: 16. The CDR3 loop spans 19 amino acids. For the CDR3, the DNA is TGTGCCAGCAGTCCACGACTCCCCGGGACAGGGAGGGCTAACTATGGCTACACCTTC. It specifies CASSPRLPGTGRANYGYTF.